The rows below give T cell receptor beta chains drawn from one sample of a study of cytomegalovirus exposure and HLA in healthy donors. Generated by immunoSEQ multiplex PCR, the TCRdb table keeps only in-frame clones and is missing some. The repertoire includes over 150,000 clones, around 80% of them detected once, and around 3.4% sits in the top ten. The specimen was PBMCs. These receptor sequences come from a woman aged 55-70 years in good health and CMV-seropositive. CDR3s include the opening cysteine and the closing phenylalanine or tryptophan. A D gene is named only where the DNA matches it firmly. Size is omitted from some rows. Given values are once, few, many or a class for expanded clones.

cdr3_aa: CASSLGSISTGELFF
cdr3_nt: TGTGCCAGCAGCTTGGGAAGCATTTCCACCGGGGAGCTGTTTTTT
clone_size: -
d_call: -
v_call: TRBV5-6
j_call: TRBJ2-2

cdr3_aa: CASSYSPGTAYYEQYF
cdr3_nt: TGTGCCAGCAGTTACTCACCCGGGACAGCTTACTACGAGCAGTACTTC
clone_size: -
d_call: TRBD1
v_call: TRBV6-5
j_call: TRBJ2-7

cdr3_aa: CASSSLGGFDGYTF
cdr3_nt: TGTGCCAGCAGCTCCCTAGGAGGTTTCGATGGCTACACCTTC
clone_size: -
d_call: -
v_call: TRBV7-2
j_call: TRBJ1-2

cdr3_aa: CASSSPTGAYEQYF
cdr3_nt: TGTGCCAGCAGTTCGCCGACAGGGGCCTACGAGCAGTACTTC
clone_size: -
d_call: TRBD1
v_call: TRBV28
j_call: TRBJ2-7

cdr3_aa: CASSVGGLAEMNEQFF
cdr3_nt: TGTGCCAGCAGCGTAGGAGGACTAGCGGAGATGAATGAGCAGTTCTTC
clone_size: -
d_call: TRBD2
v_call: TRBV9
j_call: TRBJ2-1

cdr3_aa: CASSQQGQSNTEAFF
cdr3_nt: TGCGCCAGCAGCCAACAGGGACAGTCAAACACTGAAGCTTTCTTT
clone_size: -
d_call: TRBD1
v_call: TRBV5-1
j_call: TRBJ1-1

cdr3_aa: CAISESKRGTSGETFYEQYF
cdr3_nt: TGTGCCATCAGTGAGTCGAAAAGGGGGACTAGCGGGGAGACCTTCTACGAGCAGTACTTC
clone_size: -
d_call: TRBD2
v_call: TRBV10-3
j_call: TRBJ2-7

cdr3_aa: CASSLRGTEAFF
cdr3_nt: TGTGCCAGCAGCTTACGGGGCACTGAAGCTTTCTTT
clone_size: -
d_call: -
v_call: TRBV11-2
j_call: TRBJ1-1

cdr3_aa: CASSYRSSGGSGELFF
cdr3_nt: TGTGCCAGCAGTTACAGGTCTAGCGGGGGGTCCGGGGAGCTGTTTTTT
clone_size: -
d_call: TRBD2
v_call: TRBV6-6
j_call: TRBJ2-2

cdr3_aa: CASRVIGDQETQYF
cdr3_nt: TGCGCCAGCAGGGTGATCGGGGACCAAGAGACCCAGTACTTC
clone_size: -
d_call: -
v_call: TRBV5-1
j_call: TRBJ2-5

cdr3_aa: CASSGLIPTDTQYF
cdr3_nt: TGTGCCAGCTCCGGACTAATCCCCACAGATACGCAGTATTTT
clone_size: -
d_call: -
v_call: TRBV7-2
j_call: TRBJ2-3

cdr3_aa: CASSLRQDKETQYF
cdr3_nt: TGTGCCAGCAGCCTCAGACAGGATAAAGAGACCCAGTACTTC
clone_size: -
d_call: -
v_call: TRBV27
j_call: TRBJ2-5

cdr3_aa: CASSPINEKLFF
cdr3_nt: TGTGCCAGCAGCCCAATTAATGAAAAACTGTTTTTT
clone_size: -
d_call: -
v_call: TRBV28
j_call: TRBJ1-4

cdr3_aa: CASSPKGARETQYF
cdr3_nt: TGTGCCAGCAGCCCCAAGGGGGCCCGGGAGACCCAGTACTTC
clone_size: -
d_call: TRBD1
v_call: TRBV7-3
j_call: TRBJ2-5

cdr3_aa: CASSLYSPSTDTQYF
cdr3_nt: TGTGCCAGCAGCTTATATTCTCCTAGCACAGATACGCAGTATTTT
clone_size: -
d_call: -
v_call: TRBV7-8
j_call: TRBJ2-3

cdr3_aa: CTSSSLGISSYEQYF
cdr3_nt: TGCACCAGCAGCTCTCTCGGGATAAGCTCCTACGAGCAGTACTTC
clone_size: -
d_call: -
v_call: TRBV1
j_call: TRBJ2-7

cdr3_aa: CASSLQGGMDNSPLHF
cdr3_nt: TGCGCCAGCAGCTTGCAGGGGGGTATGGATAATTCACCCCTCCACTTT
clone_size: few
d_call: TRBD1
v_call: TRBV5-1
j_call: TRBJ1-6

cdr3_aa: CASSEVREGEQFF
cdr3_nt: TGTGCCAGCAGTGAGGTGAGGGAAGGTGAGCAGTTCTTC
clone_size: -
d_call: -
v_call: TRBV6-1
j_call: TRBJ2-1

cdr3_aa: CATSREGSGNTDTQYF
cdr3_nt: TGTGCCACCAGCAGAGAAGGTAGCGGGAACACAGATACGCAGTATTTT
clone_size: -
d_call: TRBD2
v_call: TRBV15
j_call: TRBJ2-3

cdr3_aa: CATSRDQTGSYEQYF
cdr3_nt: TGTGCCACCAGCAGAGATCAGACGGGCTCCTACGAGCAGTACTTC
clone_size: -
d_call: -
v_call: TRBV15
j_call: TRBJ2-7

cdr3_aa: CASSGGLAGSEQYF
cdr3_nt: TGCGCCAGCAGCGGGGGACTAGCGGGGAGTGAGCAGTACTTC
clone_size: -
d_call: TRBD2
v_call: TRBV5-1
j_call: TRBJ2-5

cdr3_aa: CASSSGQGLYEQYF
cdr3_nt: TGTGCCAGCAGCTCGGGACAGGGTCTTTACGAGCAGTACTTC
clone_size: -
d_call: TRBD1
v_call: TRBV7-9
j_call: TRBJ2-7

cdr3_aa: CASSLDRLGTTNTGELFF
cdr3_nt: TGTGCCAGCAGTTTGGACCGGCTGGGGACAACGAACACCGGGGAGCTGTTTTTT
clone_size: few
d_call: -
v_call: TRBV27
j_call: TRBJ2-2

cdr3_aa: CASGGGASNEKLFF
cdr3_nt: TGTGCCAGCGGCGGGGGGGCGAGTAATGAAAAACTGTTTTTT
clone_size: -
d_call: -
v_call: TRBV7-2
j_call: TRBJ1-4